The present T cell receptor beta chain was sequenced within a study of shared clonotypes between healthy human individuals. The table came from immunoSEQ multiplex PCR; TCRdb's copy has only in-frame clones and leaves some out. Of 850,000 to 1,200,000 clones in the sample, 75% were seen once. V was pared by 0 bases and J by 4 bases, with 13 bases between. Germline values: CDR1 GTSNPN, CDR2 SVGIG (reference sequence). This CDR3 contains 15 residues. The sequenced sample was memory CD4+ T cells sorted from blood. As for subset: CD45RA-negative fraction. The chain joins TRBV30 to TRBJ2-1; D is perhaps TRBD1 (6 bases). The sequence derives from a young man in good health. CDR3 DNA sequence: TGTGCCTGGAGTGTACAGGGCCCCGGGTACAATGAGCAGTTCTTC. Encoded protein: CAWSVQGPGYNEQFF.